A single sample gave rise to the 30 T cell receptor beta chains below, sequenced in a study of blood T cell repertoires in COVID-19. The data were produced by immunoSEQ multiplex PCR, yet TCRdb's version contains in-frame clones alone and is incomplete. The data show 190,000 or so clones, around 82% seen once. The sequencing input was peripheral blood. These receptors were obtained from a man aged 45-60 years with active or convalescent COVID-19.

This clone was detected a few times. This chain uses TRBV28 with TRBJ1-1, with D possibly TRBD1 on 6 matching bases. Germline loops: CDR1 MDHEN, CDR2 SYDVKM. This CDR3 comprises 13 residues. Trimming left V 7 bases short and J 5 bases short, with 14 bases between. The CDR3 DNA is TGTGCCAGCAATGGGGGGGCGCGTACTGAAGCTTTCTTT. It is translated as CASNGGARTEAFF.

The chain employs TRBV3-1 (or the pseudogene TRBV3-2) and TRBJ2-2; the match to TRBD2 covers 8 bases. The CDR3 totals 16 residues. Germline loops: CDR1 LGHDT, CDR2 YNNKEL (reference sequence). The V gene end was trimmed by 0 bases and the J gene end by 5 bases; junction bases not matched to a gene: 5. DNA of the CDR3: TGTGCCAGCAGCCAAGAGGCCGGACTAGCAACCGGGGAGCTGTTTTTT. Translated, it gives CASSQEAGLATGELFF.

The rearrangement links TRBV21-1 to TRBJ2-1; the table names TRBD1, a call not compared with the DNA. TRBV21-1 is reported as a pseudogene. The CDR3 extends over 17 amino acids. The CDR3 nucleotides are TGTGCCAGCAGCAGGAACAGAACCTACGGATCCTACAATGAGCAGTTCTTC. Translated: CASSRNRTYGSYNEQFF.

The V call is TRBV6-1, the J call TRBJ1-5; possible D gene TRBD1, 5 bases. V was shortened by 3 bases and J by 0 bases, with 9 bases between the two germline ends. Germline V gene sequence: CDR1 MNHNS, CDR2 SASEGT. The CDR3 has 15 amino acids. CDR3 in DNA: TGTGCCAGCAGTGAGAGACAGTATAGCAATCAGCCCCAGCATTTT. Its protein product is CASSERQYSNQPQHF.

The chain has TRBV15 and TRBJ2-3; 13 bases align to TRBD2. Germline V CDR1 and CDR2: LNHNV, YYDKDF (reference sequence). This CDR3 is built from 16 residues. V lost 8 bases to trimming and J lost 1 base; unmatched junction nucleotides: 6. The CDR3 DNA sequence: TGTGCCACCCGGACTAGCGGGAGAGAAGGCACAGATACGCAGTATTTT. This sequence encodes CATRTSGREGTDTQYF.

V and J are TRBV10-2 and TRBJ2-1, with 9 bases aligning to TRBD2. Germline assignment: CDR1 WSHSY and CDR2 SAAADI. This CDR3 region has 16 residues. J lost 7 bases, V lost 2 bases, and 9 bases had no gene match. CDR3 in amino acids: CASSEGGLAGRNEQFF. The CDR3 bases are TGCGCCAGCAGTGAGGGAGGCCTAGCGGGAAGAAATGAGCAGTTCTTC.

This sequence joins TRBV19 and TRBJ1-2; 7 positions match TRBD1. This CDR3 comprises 13 residues. CDR1 and CDR2 (germline): LNHDA, SQIVND (reference sequence). After removal of 8 bases from V and 0 bases from J, the junction contained 3 bases not matched to a gene. Written as DNA, the CDR3 is TGTGCCAGTCGGGGACAGACTAACTATGGCTACACCTTC. Amino acid sequence: CASRGQTNYGYTF.

The CDR3 DNA sequence: TGTGCCAGCAGCCGACAGCGGAACACTGAAGCTTTCTTT. Translating it yields CASSRQRNTEAFF. This sequence joins TRBV11-2 and TRBJ1-1; D is perhaps TRBD1 (5 bases). Trimming cost V 5 bases and J 1 base, with 8 bases left between them. This CDR3 has 13 amino acids. Looked up from germline, CDR1 is SGHAT and CDR2 is FQNNGV.

The chain links TRBV5-1 to TRBJ2-7; 9 nucleotides match TRBD1. The V and J ends lost 4 bases and 6 bases, in that order; junction bases with no gene match: 8. In germline, CDR1 is SGHRS, CDR2 YFSETQ. This CDR3 contains 14 residues. The CDR3 sequence is CASSDPGQGLEQYF. The CDR3 nucleotides read TGCGCCAGCAGCGACCCGGGACAGGGACTCGAGCAGTACTTC.

The rearrangement links TRBV28 to TRBJ2-7; D is possibly TRBD1 (6 bases). The CDR3 loop spans 13 amino acids. From germline, CDR1 is MDHEN and CDR2 SYDVKM. Trimming pared 2 bases from V and 6 bases from J, leaving 11 bases between. The chain's CDR3 is CASSLEQGSEQYF. The DNA of the CDR3 is TGTGCCAGCAGTTTAGAACAGGGAAGCGAGCAGTACTTC.

The chain joins TRBV10-3 to TRBJ1-4; 7 bases match TRBD1. The CDR3 sequence is 16 residues long. J was trimmed by 0 bases and V by 2 bases; bases with no gene match: 3. Germline loops: CDR1 ENHRY, CDR2 SYGVKD. CDR3 nucleotide sequence: TGTGCCATCAGTGAGGGGACAGCTTCAACTAATGAAAAACTGTTTTTT. Residues: CAISEGTASTNEKLFF.

This clone was recorded only once. This sequence joins TRBV24-1 and TRBJ2-2; tentative D call: TRBD1 (6 bases). This CDR3 is 16 amino acids long. The germline V gene has CDR1 KGHDR and CDR2 SFDVKD. The V end was cut by 3 bases, the J end by 2 bases, with 12 bases between. The DNA for the CDR3 is TGTGCCACCAGTGATGGGGGTGGGGGCAACACCGGGGAGCTGTTTTTT. This codes for CATSDGGGGNTGELFF.

The rearrangement links TRBV2 to TRBJ1-5; TRBD1 might be the D (5 bases). V lost 4 bases and J lost 0, with 16 bases in between. The germline gives CDR1 SNHLY, CDR2 FYNNEI. The length of the CDR3 is 17 residues. The CDR3, as DNA: TGTGCCAGCAGTGTACAGGATGGTGCCCATAGCAATCAGCCCCAGCATTTT. It specifies CASSVQDGAHSNQPQHF.

The chain combines TRBV5-8 with TRBJ2-5, with a possible D match to TRBD2 (6 bases). The CDR3 runs 15 residues. Germline V lookup: CDR1 SGHTS, CDR2 YDEGEE. The germline V and J ends were trimmed by 2 bases and 5 bases, with 16 bases remaining between them. Written as DNA, the CDR3 is TGTGCCAGCAGCTTCTTCGGGCAGGGACTGGAGACCCAGTACTTC. Translating it yields CASSFFGQGLETQYF.

The rearrangement uses TRBV28 and TRBJ2-4, with D hard to call. The CDR3 covers 15 residues. From germline, CDR1 is MDHEN and CDR2 SYDVKM. Trimming stripped 2 bases from V and 1 base from J, with 9 bases between. The CDR3 loop reads CASSLRATAKNIQYF. The CDR3 nucleotides are TGTGCCAGCAGTTTAAGAGCGACCGCCAAAAACATTCAGTACTTC.

The rearrangement links TRBV19 to TRBJ1-2; perhaps TRBD1 as D (6 bases). This CDR3 region has 13 residues. Trimming pared 4 bases from V and 4 bases from J, leaving 10 bases between. Germline V gene sequence: CDR1 LNHDA, CDR2 SQIVND (reference sequence). DNA of the CDR3: TGTGCCAGTAGTAAGGGACAAGTCTATGGCTACACCTTC. Its protein is CASSKGQVYGYTF.

The chain uses TRBV7-2 and TRBJ2-7; 9 nucleotides line up with TRBD2. CDR3 length: 16 residues. In germline, CDR1 is SGHTA, CDR2 FQGNSA. V shed 4 bases and J 1 base; nucleotides not matched to a gene: 8. The CDR3 region has the DNA TGTGCCAGCAGCTCTAGCGGGACAGCAAAATCCTACGAGCAGTACTTC. Its translation: CASSSSGTAKSYEQYF. Looking up the rest from reference TRBV7-2 and TRBJ2-7 gives the full variable domain: GAGVSQSPSNKVTEKGKDVELRCDPISGHTALYWYRQSLGQGLEFLIYFQGNSAPDKSGLPSDRFSAERTGGSVSTLTIQRTQQEDSAVYLCASSSSGTAKSYEQYFGPGTRLTVT.

The rearrangement uses TRBV19 and TRBJ1-4; D might be TRBD1 (5 bases). Per the germline V gene, CDR1 is LNHDA and CDR2 is SQIVND (reference sequence). Trimming pared 9 bases from V and 8 bases from J, leaving 19 bases between. The CDR3 loop spans 14 amino acids. Here the CDR3 reads CASSRTGDGEKLFF. CDR3 sequence (DNA): TGTGCCAGCTCCCGAACGGGGGATGGGGAAAAACTGTTTTTT.

This rearrangement joins TRBV4-1 to TRBJ1-2, with 8 bases matching TRBD1. The CDR3 spans 14 residues. Germline trimming cut 0 bases from V and 7 bases from J; bases unmatched to any gene: 4. Germline V gene sequence: CDR1 MGHRA, CDR2 YSYEKL. Here the CDR3 reads CASSQEGTGRGYTF. The CDR3 bases are TGCGCCAGCAGCCAAGAGGGGACAGGCCGTGGCTACACCTTC.

This clone was seen once. In nucleotides, the CDR3 is TGTGCCAGCAGCTTAGGAGGGGGCGACCTTACTAGCACAGATACGCAGTATTTT. Amino acid sequence: CASSLGGGDLTSTDTQYF. V usage is TRBV7-9 and J usage is TRBJ2-3; 7 nucleotides align to TRBD1. The germline gives CDR1 SEHNR, CDR2 FQNEAQ (reference sequence). The CDR3 covers 18 residues. V gave up 1 base and J gave up 0 bases; unmatched junction bases: 10. Full variable domain (rest looked up from reference TRBV7-9 and TRBJ2-3): DTGVSQNPRHKITKRGQNVTFRCDPISEHNRLYWYRQTLGQGPEFLTYFQNEAQLEKSRLLSDRFSAERPKGSFSTLEIQRTEQGDSAMYLCASSLGGGDLTSTDTQYFGPGTRLTVL.

J is TRBJ2-7 and V is TRBV5-1, with 12 bases identical to TRBD1. V lost 3 bases, J lost 5 bases, and 6 bases stayed unmatched. Germline V gene data show CDR1 as SGHRS and CDR2 as YFSETQ. The CDR3 loop spans 15 amino acids. CDR3 nucleotide sequence: TGCGCCAGCAGCTCCTCCGGGACAGGGGGCGACGAGCAGTACTTC. This translates into CASSSSGTGGDEQYF. Full variable domain (missing parts from reference TRBV5-1 and TRBJ2-7): KAGVTQTPRYLIKTRGQQVTLSCSPISGHRSVSWYQQTPGQGLQFLFEYFSETQRNKGNFPGRFSGRQFSNSRSEMNVSTLELGDSALYLCASSSSGTGGDEQYFGPGTRLTVT.

CDR3 DNA: TGCAGCGGGGCGGGACTCCTGAACACTGAAGCTTTCTTT. This translates into CSGAGLLNTEAFF. The gene calls are TRBV29-1 and TRBJ1-1; possible D gene TRBD1, 5 bases. The CDR3 extends over 13 amino acids. Germline CDR1 and CDR2: SQVTM and ANQGSEA. V lost 7 bases and J lost 0, with 12 bases in between.

V is TRBV2 and J is TRBJ2-5; the match to TRBD2 covers 11 bases. Trimming cost V 3 bases and J 5 bases; bases outside gene matches: 8. CDR3 size: 16 residues. Germline V gives CDR1 SNHLY, CDR2 FYNNEI. The CDR3 loop reads CASSELLAGGRETQYF. In nucleotides, the CDR3 is TGTGCCAGCAGTGAGCTGCTAGCGGGGGGCCGGGAGACCCAGTACTTC.

V and J are TRBV10-3 and TRBJ1-2; TRBD1 matches 9 bases. After removal of 4 bases from V and 4 bases from J, the junction contained 10 bases not matched to a gene. Germline V lookup: CDR1 ENHRY, CDR2 SYGVKD. The length of the CDR3 is 16 residues. The CDR3 is CAISATDRGLGYGYTF. CDR3 nucleotides: TGTGCCATCAGTGCGACGGACAGGGGATTGGGCTATGGCTACACCTTC.

The V gene is TRBV3-1 (or the pseudogene TRBV3-2), the J gene TRBJ1-2; no clear D gene. Germline V lookup: CDR1 LGHDT, CDR2 YNNKEL (reference sequence). V lost 4 bases and J lost 8, with 17 bases in between. The CDR3 is 14 residues long. CDR3 DNA: TGTGCCAGCAGCCTCTCGGGATCTCTAAAAGGCTACACCTTC. This gives the protein CASSLSGSLKGYTF.

The CDR3 is CASSFVRQGGEQYF. CDR3 DNA sequence: TGTGCCAGCAGTTTCGTCCGACAGGGAGGCGAGCAGTACTTC. This chain uses TRBV27 with TRBJ2-7, with D possibly matching TRBD1 (7 bases). CDR1 is MNHEY, CDR2 SMNVEV, per germline (reference sequence). V lost 3 bases and J lost 6, with 15 bases in between. This CDR3 is 14 amino acids long.

The chain combines TRBV19 with TRBJ2-3; 11 bases agree with TRBD2. V lost 5 bases and J lost 6; bases outside the gene matches: 4. Germline V gene lookup returns CDR1 LNHDA and CDR2 SQIVND (reference sequence). The CDR3 is made up of 14 amino acids. CDR3 loop: CASSGLAGGDTQYF. The CDR3 DNA is TGTGCCAGTAGTGGACTAGCGGGTGGGGATACGCAGTATTTT.

This clone was seen more than once but under ten times. This sequence joins TRBV28 and TRBJ1-2; 7 bases align to TRBD1. The germline V gene has CDR1 MDHEN and CDR2 SYDVKM. The CDR3 is 16 residues long. J lost 2 bases, V lost 2 bases, and 8 bases had no gene match. CDR3 bases: TGTGCCAGCAGTTTAAGTAGGGCAGGGGGGAACTATGGCTACACCTTC. Its protein product is CASSLSRAGGNYGYTF.

The chain joins TRBV9 to TRBJ1-2; D may be TRBD1 (6 bases). The V gene lost 3 bases and the J gene lost 5 bases, with 20 bases spanning the gap. Germline lookup yields CDR1 SGDLS and CDR2 YYNGEE. This CDR3 is 16 amino acids long. CDR3 DNA: TGTGCCAGCAGCGCCCCCCCGGGGGGCCCCTTATATGGCTACACCTTC. Protein product: CASSAPPGGPLYGYTF. The whole variable domain, filled in from reference TRBV9 and TRBJ1-2, reads DSGVTQTPKHLITATGQRVTLRCSPRSGDLSVYWYQQSLDQGLQFLIQYYNGEERAKGNILERFSAQQFPDLHSELNLSSLELGDSALYFCASSAPPGGPLYGYTFGSGTRLTVV.

The J gene is TRBJ2-1, the V gene TRBV28; 10 nucleotides match TRBD2. CDR1 is MDHEN and CDR2 is SYDVKM in the germline V gene. Losses at the gene ends were 6 bases for V and 2 bases for J; bases not matched to a gene: 1. The CDR3 runs 14 residues. CDR3 in amino acids: CASSLAGAYNEQFF. The CDR3 DNA sequence: TGTGCCAGCAGCCTAGCGGGGGCCTACAATGAGCAGTTCTTC.